This TCR beta chain is from a study of vaccination and CD4 T cells after COVID-19. Study details: In the convalescent group, nasal swab PCR was SARS-CoV-2 positive; fewer than 10 cases were mild and one severe. There were two doses of either BNT162b2 or mRNA-1273 vaccine given to participants.

Cultured CD4+ T cell DNA underwent sequencing with the Oncomine TCR Beta short-read assay. MiXCR, run by TCRdb on the PCR reads, gives a single entry per CDR3 protein. The sample records around 15,000 distinct CDR3 sequences, less than 70% being singletons. The sample's treatment: approximately 10-day PBMC culture with coronavirus spike peptide pools or control peptides (ViraFEST assay). In this cohort, PCR tests turned positive between March and December 2020, predating US Alpha, Beta and Delta variants. On day 3 and again on day 7, fresh IL-2 medium was used to replace half the medium. Turning to this clonotype: As yet, its antigen is unknown.

V dropped 1 base and J dropped 7 bases, with 14 bases sitting between them. The CDR3 has 15 amino acids. Germline V CDR1 and CDR2: DFQATT, SNEGSKA (reference sequence). The clonotype originates from a human donor who had recovered from COVID-19. Sequencing used CD4+ T cells from blood, cultured in vitro. The chain links TRBV20-1 to TRBJ1-6, with no clear D. Here the CDR3 DNA reads TGCAGTGCTAGAGGGGCGTGGGCCCCAAATTCACCCCTCCACTTT. It encodes CSARGAWAPNSPLHF.